This TCR beta chain was found in a study of T-cell reconstitution after alpha-beta-depleted transplantation in children. A remark on this clonotype: Its specificity is unknown.

The CDR3 totals 17 residues. Germline lookup yields CDR1 MNHEY and CDR2 SVGAGI. After removal of 2 bases from V and 4 bases from J, the junction contained 11 bases not matched to a gene. As it was prepared, the TCRbeta library received unique molecular identifiers. TCRdb processed the PCR reads anew with MiXCR; each CDR3 protein has one entry. The data contain about a million distinct CDR3 sequences, 25% to 30% of them seen just once; the ten biggest clones take up about 28%. The study, taken as a whole, reports: By one year post-transplant, T-cell counts and diversity largely arose from T cells that were newly produced. Roughly two months post-transplant, alpha-beta T cells reportedly originated from several hundred graft clones that had expanded.

The rearrangement uses TRBV6-5 and TRBJ2-7, with TRBD2 matching 10 bases. The sequencing used PBMCs, mostly from graft donor cells, collected 360 days after TCRalphabeta/CD19-depleted stem cell transplant. The receptor's source is a boy less than two years old who had a stem cell transplant for SCID, so the T cells may come from the graft donor. The CDR3 sequence: CASSYRGSGGSGYEQYF. DNA for the CDR3: TGTGCCAGCAGTTACCGAGGTAGCGGGGGGTCCGGGTACGAGCAGTACTTC.